These T cell receptor beta chains were read from a single sample in a study of blood T cell repertoires in COVID-19. Repertoires were generated with immunoSEQ multiplex PCR, while TCRdb's copy carries only in-frame clones and drops some. The top ten hold nearly 3% of the sample, which has around 160,000 clones, around four fifths seen once. The sequenced sample was peripheral blood. Receptors originate from a woman in her forties with active or convalescent COVID-19. Each CDR3 is given without its conserved first and last residue. Each record gives: V gene, CDR3 protein.

TRBV30 | AWSVGGSGNTIY
TRBV9 | ASSPTGYPEKLF
TRBV11-3 | ASSPTGGVVRNQPQH
TRBV7-9 | ASTPRNRHTDTQY
TRBV4-3 | ASSQDSLGQGGIVGELF
TRBV6-5 | ASEKAPRTGELF
TRBV29-1 | SVPGQGPIFREAF
TRBV29-1 | SVERSRDGYGYT
TRBV11-2 | ASSLDGTREYNEQF
TRBV19 | ASSAGQRFPGYT
TRBV29-1 | SVGGWKQGAFLYGYT
TRBV5-1 | ASSLEAGGEKLF
TRBV5-4 | ASSKGDRRFYGYT
TRBV7-6 | ASSSAYRAQPYEQY
TRBV6-5 | ASTPRSYSGNTIY
TRBV2 | ASSWIGTASTDTQY
TRBV5-1 | ASLPVAGGYGYT
TRBV10-3 | ATSSPPSTDTQY
TRBV7-6 | ASSLYTGTGGGYT
TRBV14 | ASSQDRTAGLAAADTQY
TRBV27 | ASSSRDTYQETQY
TRBV11-2 | ASSPTSGGAETQY
TRBV28 | ASKSGVGEQY
TRBV6-5 | ASKDRGRMGTEAF
TRBV5-1 | ASSPPSGSPYEQY
TRBV7-2 | ASSSQRQGLTGNTIY
TRBV4-3 | ASSPRTGGYTFPDTQY
TRBV4-3 | ASSPNSGVSTDTQY
TRBV5-5 | ASSLTTSRTDTQY
TRBV30 | AWKVGDSMNTEAF
TRBV29-1 | SVGQGARELF